This T cell receptor beta chain was observed in a study of relationships among human T cell subsets. Anti-CD45RA microbeads isolated naive and transitional T cells from pooled CD4+ and CD8+ cells. Germline-derived CDR1 and CDR2 are SGHDN and FVKESK. This CDR3 is 15 amino acids long. J was trimmed by 9 bases and V by 3 bases; bases with no gene match: 10. Semiquantitative ARM-PCR amplified T cell receptor alpha and beta CDR3 regions from mRNA. In ARM-PCR, communal superprimers followed tagged nested gene-specific primers for exponential amplification. Via MiXCR, TCRdb re-called the multiplex PCR reads, giving one row per CDR3 protein. The sample records 7,000 to 8,500 distinct CDR3 sequences, roughly 68% being singletons.

The TCR originated in a man in his forties in good health. The chain is built from TRBV14 and TRBJ1-2; 10 bases are a match to TRBD1. Sequencing was performed on naive and transitional (CD45RA+) T cells sorted from blood. The CDR3 DNA reads TGTGCCAGCAGCCAGCACGCCGGACAGGGGGTGAGCTACACCTTC. It translates to CASSQHAGQGVSYTF.